One sample yielded the 20 T cell receptor beta chains listed below, sequenced in a study of Ad26.COV2.S vaccination and SARS-CoV-2 variants. Data came from immunoSEQ multiplex PCR; TCRdb stores just in-frame clones and leaves some out. The data hold hundreds of thousands of clones, with 70% to 90% observed a single time. Treatment indicated: 15 to 20 received Ad26.COV2.S at low or high dose, single or two shots; 5 received placebo; per-sample allocation not given. Following the first vaccine or placebo injection, samples were taken on day 63. The sequencing used peripheral blood, collected in a trial of Ad26.COV2.S vaccine versus placebo. These receptors were obtained from a person between 18 and 65 years old who received the Ad26.COV2.S COVID-19 vaccine or a placebo.

The chain is built from TRBV9 and TRBJ2-1; D is possibly TRBD2 (7 bases). The CDR3 consists of 13 residues. The V and J ends lost 6 bases and 6 bases respectively, with 13 bases between them. From germline, CDR1 is SGDLS and CDR2 YYNGEE. In nucleotides, the CDR3 is TGTGCCAGCAACCGGGGGGCTGGCAATGAGCAGTTCTTC. Translated: CASNRGAGNEQFF.

The CDR3 region is CASSQEPGGPSTEAFF. The CDR3 DNA reads TGTGCCAGCAGCCAAGAGCCAGGGGGTCCCAGCACTGAAGCTTTCTTT. The rearrangement links TRBV4-2 to TRBJ1-1, with 7 bases that match TRBD1. The junction had 8 bases not matched to a gene; V was cut back by 0 bases and J by 4 bases. The CDR3 is 16 amino acids. From germline, CDR1 is LGHNA and CDR2 YNFKEQ.

This chain connects TRBV19 to TRBJ2-7; D is unresolved. CDR1 and CDR2 from the germline V gene are LNHDA and SQIVND (reference sequence). The CDR3 is 13 residues long. Trimming shortened V by 4 bases and J by 4 bases, and 11 bases separated the two germline ends. The DNA for the CDR3 is TGTGCCAGTAGTACACTGGACCTGTACGAGCAGTACTTC. Protein: CASSTLDLYEQYF.

This clone showed up just once. The genes are TRBV6-2 or TRBV6-3 and TRBJ2-4; possibly TRBD2 for D (6 bases). CDR1 and CDR2 (germline): MNHEY, SVGEGT. V dropped 2 bases and J dropped 3 bases, with 11 bases sitting between them. The CDR3 has 15 amino acids. The CDR3 nucleotides read TGTGCCAGCAGTTACCTCAGCGGGCTCAAAAACATTCAGTACTTC. It encodes CASSYLSGLKNIQYF.

The chain joins TRBV6-4 to TRBJ2-1, with 12 positions matching TRBD2. Per germline, CDR1 MRHNA and CDR2 SNTAGT. J lost 6 bases, V lost 5 bases, and 8 bases had no gene match. The CDR3 has 16 residues. CDR3 loop: CASSQTSGGPSNEQFF. CDR3 coding DNA: TGTGCCAGCAGTCAGACTAGCGGGGGTCCGTCCAATGAGCAGTTCTTC.

There are a few counts of this clone. The J gene is TRBJ1-4, the V gene TRBV6-5; D call uncertain. This CDR3 spans 12 amino acids. V shed 6 bases and J shed 13 bases, with 15 bases lying between them. The germline V gene has CDR1 MNHEY and CDR2 SVGAGI. As DNA, the CDR3 is TGTGCCAGCAGGCGGCAGCCCGGGATACTGTTTTTT. Translated: CASRRQPGILFF.

The genes are TRBV4-3 and TRBJ2-7; 8 bases line up with TRBD1. The germline CDR1 and CDR2 sequences are LGHNA and YSLEER. J gave up 2 bases and V 0 bases, and 3 bases lay outside the gene matches. This CDR3 is 15 amino acids long. The DNA for the CDR3 is TGCGCCAGCAGCCAAGATGCAGGGGGCACCTACGAGCAGTACTTC. Translated: CASSQDAGGTYEQYF.

The V and J genes are TRBV27 and TRBJ1-3; D is unclear. This CDR3 is 14 amino acids long. Trimming pared 3 bases from V and 3 bases from J, leaving 9 bases between. Germline CDR1 and CDR2: MNHEY and SMNVEV (reference sequence). The CDR3 nucleotides are TGTGCCAGCAGTTTTACCGGGGTTGGAAACACCATATATTTT. It is translated as CASSFTGVGNTIYF.

This rearrangement joins TRBV7-2 to TRBJ1-1; the D is unclear. V was cut by 1 base and J by 1 base, with 7 bases left in between. The CDR3 has 14 residues. Looked up from germline, CDR1 is SGHTA and CDR2 is FQGNSA. CDR3 in amino acids: CASSLVHPNTEAFF. The CDR3 DNA reads as TGTGCCAGCAGCTTAGTACACCCGAACACTGAAGCTTTCTTT.

The rearrangement uses TRBV20-1 and TRBJ2-1; D perhaps matches TRBD2 (5 bases). CDR3 length: 11 residues. Per germline, CDR1 DFQATT and CDR2 SNEGSKA (reference sequence). Trimming left V 5 bases short and J 9 bases short, with 11 bases between. The CDR3 DNA reads as TGCAGTGCTGAATCCGCGGGTGAGCAGTTCTTC. This translates into CSAESAGEQFF.

This clone has just a few counts. The V and J genes are TRBV18 and TRBJ2-7; D is unresolved. In germline, CDR1 is KGHSH, CDR2 LQKENI. This CDR3 spans 14 amino acids. The germline V and J ends were trimmed by 3 bases and 4 bases, with 13 bases remaining between them. Written as DNA, the CDR3 is TGTGCCAGCTCACCCGACGGTTTGGGGTACGAGCAGTACTTC. As protein: CASSPDGLGYEQYF.

The V gene is TRBV29-1, the J gene TRBJ1-3; D not resolved. The V gene's germline CDR1 is SQVTM and CDR2 ANQGSEA. The CDR3 runs 14 residues. V shed 4 bases and J shed 0 bases, with 10 bases lying between them. The CDR3 here is CSVVVGLSGNTIYF. CDR3 nucleotides: TGCAGCGTTGTGGTAGGGCTCTCTGGAAACACCATATATTTT. Using reference TRBV29-1 and TRBJ1-3 for the parts outside the CDR3, the full variable domain is SAVISQKPSRDICQRGTSLTIQCQVDSQVTMMFWYRQQPGQSLTLIATANQGSEATYESGFVIDKFPISRPNLTFSTLTVSNMSPEDSSIYLCSVVVGLSGNTIYFGEGSWLTVV.

The V and J genes are TRBV11-2 and TRBJ2-1; 9 bases agree with TRBD1. CDR1 and CDR2 from the germline V gene are SGHAT and FQNNGV. The CDR3 totals 15 residues. Germline trimming cut 5 bases from V and 3 bases from J; bases unmatched to any gene: 5. As DNA, the CDR3 is TGTGCCAGCAGCACACAGGGGGCGGTCTACAATGAGCAGTTCTTC. Translated: CASSTQGAVYNEQFF.

This rearrangement joins TRBV19 to TRBJ2-5, with a tentative D call TRBD1 (6 bases). With 5 bases removed from V and 3 bases from J, the gap between germline ends came to 16 bases. The CDR3 has 15 amino acids. Germline V gene sequence: CDR1 LNHDA, CDR2 SQIVND (reference sequence). The CDR3 is CASSPSGTRKETQYF. In DNA, the CDR3 is TGTGCCAGTAGTCCCTCCGGGACACGGAAAGAGACCCAGTACTTC.

This clone was picked up one time. This chain links TRBV30 with TRBJ2-1; 7 positions match TRBD1. With 4 bases clipped from V and 7 bases from J, the junction kept 1 base outside the gene matches. Germline V lookup: CDR1 GTSNPN, CDR2 SVGIG (reference sequence). The CDR3 spans 11 residues. The DNA for the CDR3 is TGTGCCTGGATGACAGGGAATGAGCAGTTCTTC. It yields the protein CAWMTGNEQFF.

With regard to this clone: An end of the junction differs from the germline gene, which may be a read error. This chain links TRBV3-1 (or the pseudogene TRBV3-2) with TRBJ1-3; no clear D. Germline V lookup: CDR1 LGHDT, CDR2 YNNKEL (reference sequence). The CDR3 has 14 residues. The CDR3 nucleotides read TGTGCCAGCAGCCAGGGTGGCTTTGGATACACCATATATTTT. Translation: CASSQGGFGYTIYF.

The chain combines TRBV19 with TRBJ1-2; 9 nucleotides match TRBD1. Germline loops: CDR1 LNHDA, CDR2 SQIVND (reference sequence). The CDR3 sequence is 14 residues long. The ends lost 9 bases at V and 2 bases at J; junction bases unmatched: 7. CDR3 DNA sequence: TGTGCCAGCGTTCGGACAGGGGTGAACTATGGCTACACCTTC. Translating it yields CASVRTGVNYGYTF.

The genes are TRBV6-5 and TRBJ2-7; 7 nucleotides align to TRBD1. This CDR3 has 15 amino acids. V trimming: 7 bases; J trimming: 4 bases; junction bases outside the gene matches: 13. From germline, CDR1 is MNHEY and CDR2 SVGAGI. CDR3 amino acids: CASTLRGQQPYEQYF. Written as DNA, the CDR3 is TGTGCCAGCACCCTCAGGGGACAGCAACCTTACGAGCAGTACTTC.

The genes are TRBV11-2 and TRBJ2-7; 13 bases agree with TRBD2. Trimming removed 5 bases from V and 4 bases from J; junction bases left unmatched: 8. The CDR3 is 16 amino acids. The V gene's germline CDR1 is SGHAT and CDR2 FQNNGV. CDR3 region: CASSVGTSGNRYEQYF. The CDR3 DNA follows: TGTGCCAGCAGCGTGGGGACTAGCGGGAATAGGTACGAGCAGTACTTC.

DNA of the CDR3: TGTGCCACCAGCCCCGGGGATGGGGGCCAGAAAGGCTACACCTTC. It translates to CATSPGDGGQKGYTF. The chain couples TRBV15 to TRBJ1-2, with a possible D match to TRBD1 (6 bases). Germline-derived CDR1 and CDR2 are LNHNV and YYDKDF (reference sequence). The germline V and J ends were trimmed by 5 bases and 8 bases, with 21 bases remaining between them. This CDR3 contains 15 residues.